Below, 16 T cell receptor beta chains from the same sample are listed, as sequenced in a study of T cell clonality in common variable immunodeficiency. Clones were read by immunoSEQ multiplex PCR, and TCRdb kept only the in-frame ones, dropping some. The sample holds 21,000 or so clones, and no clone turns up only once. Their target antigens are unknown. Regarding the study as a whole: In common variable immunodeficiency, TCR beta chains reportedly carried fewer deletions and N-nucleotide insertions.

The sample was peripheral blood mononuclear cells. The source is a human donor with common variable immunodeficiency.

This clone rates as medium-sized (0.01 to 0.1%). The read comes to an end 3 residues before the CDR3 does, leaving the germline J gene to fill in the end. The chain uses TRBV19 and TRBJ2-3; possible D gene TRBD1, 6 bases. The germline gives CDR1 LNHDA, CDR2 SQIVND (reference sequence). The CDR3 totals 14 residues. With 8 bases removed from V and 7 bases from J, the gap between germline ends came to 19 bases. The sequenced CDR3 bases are TGTGCCAGTTCCACCCTTGGGGGCACTAATACG. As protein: CASSTLGGTNT. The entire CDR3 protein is CASSTLGGTNTQYF.

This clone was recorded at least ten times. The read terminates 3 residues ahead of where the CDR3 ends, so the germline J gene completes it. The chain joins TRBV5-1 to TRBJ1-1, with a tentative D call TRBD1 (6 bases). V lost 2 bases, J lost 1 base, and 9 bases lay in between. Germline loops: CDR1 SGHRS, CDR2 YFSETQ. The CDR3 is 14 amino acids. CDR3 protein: CASSLPTGNTEAFF. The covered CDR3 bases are TGCGCCAGCAGCTTACCGACAGGGAACACTGAA.

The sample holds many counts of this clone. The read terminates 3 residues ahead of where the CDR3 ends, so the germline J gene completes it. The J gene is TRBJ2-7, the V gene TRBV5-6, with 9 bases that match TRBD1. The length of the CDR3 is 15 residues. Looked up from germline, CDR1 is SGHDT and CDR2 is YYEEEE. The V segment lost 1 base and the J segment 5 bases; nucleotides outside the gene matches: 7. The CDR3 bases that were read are TGTGCCAGCAGCTTGAGGAGACAGGGGGTCGACGAG. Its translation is CASSLRRQGVDE. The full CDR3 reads CASSLRRQGVDEQYF.

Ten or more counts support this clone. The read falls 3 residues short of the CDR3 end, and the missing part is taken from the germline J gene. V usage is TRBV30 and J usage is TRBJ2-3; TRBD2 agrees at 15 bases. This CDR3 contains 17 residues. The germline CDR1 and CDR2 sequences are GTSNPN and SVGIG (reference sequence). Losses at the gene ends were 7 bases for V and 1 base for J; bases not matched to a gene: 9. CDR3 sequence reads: CALTGLAGGWGTDTQYF. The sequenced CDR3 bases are TGTGCCTTGACCGGACTAGCGGGGGGGTGGGGCACAGATACG.

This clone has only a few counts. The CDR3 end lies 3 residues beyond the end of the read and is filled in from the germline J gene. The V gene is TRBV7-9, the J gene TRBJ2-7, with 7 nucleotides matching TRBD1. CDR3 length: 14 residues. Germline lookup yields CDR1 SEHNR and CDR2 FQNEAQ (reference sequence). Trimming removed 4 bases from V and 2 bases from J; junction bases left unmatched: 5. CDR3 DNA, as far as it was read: TGTGCCAGCAGCTGGGACAGAGAGCCCTACGAG. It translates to CASSWDREPYE. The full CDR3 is CASSWDREPYEQYF.

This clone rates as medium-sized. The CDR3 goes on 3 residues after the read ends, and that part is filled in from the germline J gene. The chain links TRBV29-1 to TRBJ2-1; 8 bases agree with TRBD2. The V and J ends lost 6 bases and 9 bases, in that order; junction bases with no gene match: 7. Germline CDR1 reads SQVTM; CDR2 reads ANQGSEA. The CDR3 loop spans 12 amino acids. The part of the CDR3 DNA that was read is TGCAGCGTCGCGGGGGGCGCGAGTGAG. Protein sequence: CSVAGGASE. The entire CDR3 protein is CSVAGGASEQFF.

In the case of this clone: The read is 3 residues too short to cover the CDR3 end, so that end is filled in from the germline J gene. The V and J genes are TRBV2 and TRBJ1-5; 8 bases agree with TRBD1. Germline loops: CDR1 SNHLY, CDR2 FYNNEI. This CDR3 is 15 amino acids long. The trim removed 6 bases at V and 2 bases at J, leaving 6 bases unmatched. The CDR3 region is CASRRDRGGNQPQHF. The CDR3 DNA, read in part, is TGTGCCAGCAGGCGAGACAGGGGTGGCAATCAGCCC.

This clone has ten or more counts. The CDR3 sequence is CSAREGWGGFYEQYF. The DNA read from the CDR3 is TGCAGTGCTAGAGAAGGGTGGGGGGGCTTCTACGAG. V usage is TRBV20-1 and J usage is TRBJ2-7; TRBD2 is a possible D gene (7 bases). The read ends 3 residues shy of where the CDR3 ends; the end is completed using the germline J gene. Germline V gene sequence: CDR1 DFQATT, CDR2 SNEGSKA (reference sequence). V dropped 0 bases and J dropped 3 bases, with 15 bases sitting between them. The CDR3 contains 15 residues.

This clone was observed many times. The CDR3 bases that were read are TGTGCCTGGAGCGAAGGGACAGCCTACGAG. Protein: CAWSEGTAYE. The whole CDR3 protein reads CAWSEGTAYEQYF. The genes are TRBV30 and TRBJ2-7, with 7 bases fitting TRBD1. The read ends 3 residues before the CDR3 terminus; that terminus is restored from the germline J gene. From germline, CDR1 is GTSNPN and CDR2 SVGIG (reference sequence). This CDR3 region has 13 residues. Trimming took 3 bases from V and 2 from J; bases not matched to a gene: 4. The entire variable domain, with the rest obtained from reference TRBV30 and TRBJ2-7, is as follows: SQTIHQWPATLVQPVGSPLSLECTVEGTSNPNLYWYRQAAGRGLQLLFYSVGIGQISSEVPQNLSASRPQDRQFILSSKKLLLSDSGFYLCAWSEGTAYEQYFGPGTRLTVT.

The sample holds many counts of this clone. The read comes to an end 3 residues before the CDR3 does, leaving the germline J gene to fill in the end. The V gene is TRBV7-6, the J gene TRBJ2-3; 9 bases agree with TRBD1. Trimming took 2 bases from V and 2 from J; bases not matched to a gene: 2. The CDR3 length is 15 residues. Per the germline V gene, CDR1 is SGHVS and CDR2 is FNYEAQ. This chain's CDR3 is CASSLRDRDTDTQYF. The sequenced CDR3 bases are TGTGCCAGCAGCTTAAGGGACAGGGACACAGATACG. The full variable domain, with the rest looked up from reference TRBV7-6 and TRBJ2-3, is GAGVSQSPRYKVTKRGQDVALRCDPISGHVSLYWYRQALGQGPEFLTYFNYEAQQDKSGLPNDRFSAERPEGSISTLTIQRTEQRDSAMYRCASSLRDRDTDTQYFGPGTRLTVL.

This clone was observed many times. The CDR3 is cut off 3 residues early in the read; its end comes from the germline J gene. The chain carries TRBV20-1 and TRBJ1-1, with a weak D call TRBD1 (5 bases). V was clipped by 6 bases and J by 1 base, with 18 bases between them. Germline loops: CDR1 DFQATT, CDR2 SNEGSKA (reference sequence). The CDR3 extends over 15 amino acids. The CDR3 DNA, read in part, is TGCAGTGCACACTACGTTGGCAGGGCGAACACTGAA. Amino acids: CSAHYVGRANTE. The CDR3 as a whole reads CSAHYVGRANTEAFF.

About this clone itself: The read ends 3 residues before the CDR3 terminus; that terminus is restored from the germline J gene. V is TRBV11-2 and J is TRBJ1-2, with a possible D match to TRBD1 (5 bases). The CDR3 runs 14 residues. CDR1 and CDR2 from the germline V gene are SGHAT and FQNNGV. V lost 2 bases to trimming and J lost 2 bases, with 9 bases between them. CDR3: CASSLLGPNYGYTF. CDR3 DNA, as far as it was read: TGTGCCAGCAGCTTACTGGGGCCCAACTATGGC.

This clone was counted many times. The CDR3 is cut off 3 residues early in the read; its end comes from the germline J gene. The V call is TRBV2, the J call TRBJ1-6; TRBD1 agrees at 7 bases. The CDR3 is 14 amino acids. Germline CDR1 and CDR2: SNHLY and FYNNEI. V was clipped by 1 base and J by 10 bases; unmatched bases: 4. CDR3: CASSEGQGESPLHF. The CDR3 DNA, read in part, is TGTGCCAGCAGTGAAGGGCAGGGGGAATCACCC.

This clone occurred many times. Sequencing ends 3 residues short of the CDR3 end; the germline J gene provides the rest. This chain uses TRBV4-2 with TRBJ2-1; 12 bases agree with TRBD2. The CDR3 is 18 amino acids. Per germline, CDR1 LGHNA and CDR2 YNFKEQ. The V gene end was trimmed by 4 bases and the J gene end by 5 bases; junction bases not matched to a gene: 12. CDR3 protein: CASSPRLAGATQDNEQFF. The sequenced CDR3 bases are TGTGCCAGCAGCCCGCGACTAGCGGGGGCGACTCAAGACAATGAG.

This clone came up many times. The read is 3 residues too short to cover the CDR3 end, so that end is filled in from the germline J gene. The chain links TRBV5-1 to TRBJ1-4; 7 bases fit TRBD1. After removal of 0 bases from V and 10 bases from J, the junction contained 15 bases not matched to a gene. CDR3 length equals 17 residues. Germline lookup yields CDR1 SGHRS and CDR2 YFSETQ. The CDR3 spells CASSLEVRGSPYRKLFF. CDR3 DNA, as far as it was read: TGCGCCAGCAGCTTGGAGGTCAGGGGGTCACCCTATCGAAAA.

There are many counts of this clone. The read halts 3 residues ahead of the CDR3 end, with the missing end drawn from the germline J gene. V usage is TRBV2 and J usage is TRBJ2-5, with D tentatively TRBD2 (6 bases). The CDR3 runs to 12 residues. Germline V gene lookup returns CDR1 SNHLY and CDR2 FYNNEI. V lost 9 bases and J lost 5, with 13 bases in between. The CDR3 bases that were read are TGTGCCAGACGACTAGTTGAGGAGACC. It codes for CARRLVEET. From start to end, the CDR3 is CARRLVEETQYF.